The T cell receptor beta chain under discussion was sequenced for a study of blood T cells in healthy people across ages. For the study at large: About one barcoded beta molecule was captured per two T cells (by template switching).

The authors extracted at least 5 micrograms of total RNA per sample. With respect to this clonotype: Its antigen is currently unknown.

The CDR3 is made up of 15 amino acids. CDR1 and CDR2 (germline): KGHDR, SFDVKD. Trimming at V came to 9 bases and at J to 6 bases, leaving 13 bases not matched to a gene. Study-wide findings and caveats: Roughly linearly, TCR beta diversity per million T cells fell as age increased.

A J-beta primer mix and a sample-barcoded 5' primer were used in a second PCR of roughly 6 to 12 cycles. At least 2.5 million CDR3-containing paired-end reads were obtained per sample. TCRdb analysed the 5' RACE reads with MiXCR anew, one entry per CDR3 protein. In the table there are approximately 1.5 million distinct CDR3 sequences, 42% of which are singletons. This chain uses TRBV24-1 with TRBJ1-5, with 7 bases matching TRBD1. The sequenced sample consisted of blood. This receptor was identified in a young woman in good health. CDR3 region: CATRPGQGETQPQHF. Written as DNA, the CDR3 is TGTGCCACCCGACCGGGTCAGGGGGAGACTCAGCCCCAGCATTTT.